This record looks at one T cell receptor beta chain sequence and its context. These data originate in a study of OX40 agonist ivuxolimab in advanced cancers. The repertoire was sequenced with immunoSEQ multiplex PCR; TCRdb's copy has only in-frame clones and lacks some. The data show about 94,000 clones, with about nine tenths seen just once and about 0.33% held by the top ten. Autoimmune disease history or systemic immunosuppression barred patients. The germline V gene encodes CDR1 SGHRS and CDR2 YFSETQ. Deletions cut 0 bases from V and 0 bases from J, with 7 bases between. CDR3 length: 16 residues. This sequence was found in an adult with an advanced solid tumor such as melanoma, head and neck, liver or kidney cancer. Material: CD4+ or CD8+ T cells sorted from blood, obtained in a trial of the OX40 agonist ivuxolimab. The rearrangement uses TRBV5-1 and TRBJ2-6; D unresolved. CDR3 in amino acids: CASSLGSGSGANVLTF. The CDR3 DNA reads as TGCGCCAGCAGCTTGGGGTCGGGCTCTGGGGCCAACGTCCTGACTTTC.